This T cell receptor (beta chain) was sequenced for a study of CD8+ T cells in alopecia areata. Extraction of RNA preceded its reverse transcription into cDNA, which served as the sequencing template. Measured with immunoSEQ multiplex PCR; TCRdb has only the in-frame clones, and not every one. The sample lists about 180,000 clones; 51% were seen once. General study findings and limits: Scalp clonality and expanded CD8+ clones among the top 100 were significantly decreased by tofacitinib. Against the mouse data, patients shared TCRs less clearly, possibly for HLA reasons.

The CDR3 length is 15 residues. The V and J ends lost 6 bases and 0 bases respectively, with 14 bases between them. Germline V lookup: CDR1 MNHEY, CDR2 SVGAGI. This clone was recorded a few times. The antigen is not known. Treatment of the sample: oral pan-JAK inhibitor, 5-10 mg twice daily. The sequencing used CD8+ T cells sorted from blood, collected between weeks 51 and 52, from a patient treated with tofacitinib. The TCR sequence derives from a human donor with alopecia areata. The chain uses TRBV6-5 and TRBJ1-2, with TRBD1 as a possible D gene (5 bases). Here the CDR3 DNA reads TGTGCCAGCAGAAAACAGGCTCTGCCTAACTATGGCTACACCTTC. It yields the protein CASRKQALPNYGYTF.